This is a list of T cell receptor beta chains from one sample in a study of T cells in Graves' hyperthyroidism and ophthalmopathy. TCRdb passed the multiplex PCR reads through MiXCR, listing each CDR3 protein once. The data contain fewer than 900,000 distinct CDR3 sequences, roughly a sixth of them seen just once; the ten biggest clones take up roughly 17%. Sequences were obtained from blood. The receptor set was obtained from a woman aged 45 to 65 with Graves' hyperthyroidism that later progressed to Graves' ophthalmopathy. The CDR3 runs from the conserved cysteine through the conserved F or W. The order of the fields is D gene, clone size, V gene, J gene, CDR3 DNA, CDR3 protein. The D gene is left open where the match is weak. For some rows the clone size is stated as once, few or many, or as a class when expanded; others skip it.

>NA|many|TRBV20-1|TRBJ2-7
TGCAGTGCTAGTGGGGTAAGGAGCTCCTACGAGCAGTACTTC
CSASGVRSSYEQYF
>TRBD2|few|TRBV20-1|TRBJ2-6
TGCAGTGCCGTACGGGAGGGATCCGGGGCCAACGTCCTGACTTTC
CSAVREGSGANVLTF
>TRBD1|NA|TRBV7-9|TRBJ2-3
TGTGCCAGCAGCCACCTCACAGGGGGCCAACTTAACACAGATACGCAGTATTTT
CASSHLTGGQLNTDTQYF
>TRBD1|NA|TRBV5-4|TRBJ2-2
TGTGCCAGCAGCCCCACACGGACAGGGAACACCGGGGAGCTGTTTTTT
CASSPTRTGNTGELFF
>NA|many|TRBV5-6|TRBJ1-4
TGTGCCAGCAGCTACGCCATCGGGGTAGCTAATGAAAAACTGTTTTTT
CASSYAIGVANEKLFF
>NA|once|TRBV14|TRBJ1-6
TGTGCCAGCAGACTACAGCAATATAATTCACCCCTCCACTTT
CASRLQQYNSPLHF
>NA|few|TRBV7-8|TRBJ2-1
TGTGCCAGCAGCTTAATTGGGGATGGGTCCTACAATGAGCAGTTCTTC
CASSLIGDGSYNEQFF
>NA|many|TRBV7-2|TRBJ2-7
TGTGCCAGCAGCAGACCGACAGAAGCCTACGAGCAGTACTTC
CASSRPTEAYEQYF
>TRBD2|NA|TRBV20-1|TRBJ2-1
TGCAGTGCTACTACCCCGGGGACTAGCGGCTACAATGAGCAGTTCTTC
CSATTPGTSGYNEQFF
>TRBD1|many|TRBV7-2|TRBJ1-5
TGTGCCAGCAGCTTGGTGGGGACAGCGCCTGGGGGCAATCAGCCCCAGCATTTT
CASSLVGTAPGGNQPQHF
>NA|few|TRBV4-1|TRBJ1-1
TGCGCCAGCAGCACCCCGTTGGAAGCTTTCTTT
CASSTPLEAFF
>NA|NA|TRBV19|TRBJ1-2
TGTGCCACCTCGGAGGGGCTCGAAGGCTACACCTTC
CATSEGLEGYTF
>NA|few|TRBV5-8|TRBJ1-5
TGTGCCAGCAGCCCTCTTCGGGGAACGGGGCAGCCCCAGCATTTT
CASSPLRGTGQPQHF
>TRBD1|many|TRBV5-1|TRBJ1-4
TGCGCCAGCAGCCCGGCAAGGGGACAGGGGGTCGAAAAACTGTTTTTT
CASSPARGQGVEKLFF
>NA|NA|TRBV6-4|TRBJ2-1
TGTGCCAGCAGTGACTCCCCGTTGATCGATGAGCAGTTCTTC
CASSDSPLIDEQFF
>TRBD2|few|TRBV4-1|TRBJ2-5
TGCGCCAGCAGCCAAGGCTACGCGGGAGAACAAGAGACCCAGTACTTC
CASSQGYAGEQETQYF
>NA|few|TRBV20-1|TRBJ1-5
TGCAGTGCTAGTGACAGCCCGACTAATCAGCCCCAGCATTTT
CSASDSPTNQPQHF
>TRBD2|NA|TRBV30|TRBJ2-3
TGTGCCTGGTCCGGGGCTAGCGGGAGGATAACAGATACGCAGTATTTT
CAWSGASGRITDTQYF
>NA|NA|TRBV2|TRBJ2-2
TGTGCCAGCAGCCCTGAGGGGCCAAACACCGGGGAGCTGTTTTTT
CASSPEGPNTGELFF
>NA|many|TRBV9|TRBJ2-3
TGTGCCAGCAGCCCCGGACAGCGACCATCAGATACGCAGTATTTT
CASSPGQRPSDTQYF
>NA|many|TRBV18|TRBJ2-5
TGTGCCAGCTCACCACCAAGCCGAGGAAGAGAGACCCAGTACTTC
CASSPPSRGRETQYF
>NA|NA|TRBV7-9|TRBJ1-1
TGTGCCAGCAGCTTAGCGGGCGCCGAGGGGACTGAAGCTTTCTTT
CASSLAGAEGTEAFF
>NA|many|TRBV6-1|TRBJ1-5
TGTGCCAGCCGGAGTCTCGGGGGTCAGCCCCAGCATTTT
CASRSLGGQPQHF
>NA|few|TRBV7-3|TRBJ1-3
TGTGCCAGCAGCTTAAACGGGGGAGCTGGAAACACCATATATTTT
CASSLNGGAGNTIYF
>NA|few|TRBV27|TRBJ1-5
TGTGCCAGCAGTTTAAGTCTAGGGGTAGGGAGCAATCAGCCCCAGCATTTT
CASSLSLGVGSNQPQHF
>TRBD1|many|TRBV7-7|TRBJ1-6
TGTGCTAGCAGCTTAGGGGACAGCCGTAGTTCACCCCTCCACTTT
CASSLGDSRSSPLHF
>NA|NA|TRBV29-1|TRBJ1-5
TGCAGCGTTGAGGGGGGAAATGGTCAGCCCCAGCATTTT
CSVEGGNGQPQHF
>NA|many|TRBV11-2|TRBJ2-3
TGTGCCAGCAGCTATGGAGGGTCCCCAGATACGCAGTATTTT
CASSYGGSPDTQYF
>NA|NA|TRBV3-1|TRBJ2-5
TGTGCCAGCAGCCCGATATCACTAGCCGAGGATCAAGAGACCCAGTACTTC
CASSPISLAEDQETQYF
>TRBD1|few|TRBV30|TRBJ2-3
TGTGCCCGGACGACAGGGGCGTCAGATACGCAGTATTTT
CARTTGASDTQYF
>NA|few|TRBV5-1|TRBJ1-2
TGCGCCAGCAGCTGGCAGACCCAATCCTATGGCTACACCTTC
CASSWQTQSYGYTF
>NA|few|TRBV29-1|TRBJ2-3
TGCAGCGTTGAAGGAGGGTACAAGGCCCAAGGAATAGATACGCAGTATTTT
CSVEGGYKAQGIDTQYF
>TRBD2|NA|TRBV7-3|TRBJ2-1
TGTGCCAGCAGTCCCCGGGGGGGCGTAAACAATGAGCAGTTCTTC
CASSPRGGVNNEQFF
>TRBD2|NA|TRBV7-8|TRBJ2-2
TGTGCCAGCATCCCTAGCGGGGGCGGCGGGGAGCTGTTTTTT
CASIPSGGGGELFF
>NA|few|TRBV7-2|TRBJ1-1
TGTGCCAGCAGCCTAAAAGGACAAGAGTACCTTCAAGCTTTCTTT
CASSLKGQEYLQAFF
>NA|few|TRBV4-1|TRBJ2-7
TGCGCCAGCAGACCCGACAGGTCGAACTCCTACGAGCAGTACTTC
CASRPDRSNSYEQYF
>NA|many|TRBV30|TRBJ1-4
TGTGCCTGGAGTCCCGGACACTCCGTTTACGCAACTAATGAAAAACTGTTTTTT
CAWSPGHSVYATNEKLFF
>NA|many|TRBV12-3/TRBV12-4|TRBJ1-1
TGTGCCAGCAGCAAGACTGTGAACACTGAAGCTTTCTTT
CASSKTVNTEAFF
>NA|many|TRBV6-2/TRBV6-3|TRBJ1-1
TGTGCCAGCAGTTACTCTAAGCCGCGATTGACTGAAGCTTTCTTT
CASSYSKPRLTEAFF
>TRBD1|NA|TRBV5-1|TRBJ2-6
TGCGCCAGCAGCAGGGACAGGGGGTTGGCCGGGGCCAACGTCCTGACTTTC
CASSRDRGLAGANVLTF
>NA|few|TRBV9|TRBJ1-2
TGTGCCAGCAGCGTAGGGGGACCAAGAAGGGGCTACACCTTC
CASSVGGPRRGYTF
>NA|few|TRBV6-1|TRBJ2-5
TGTGCCAGCAGTCCTGATGTCCCTCCAGAGACCCAGTACTTC
CASSPDVPPETQYF
>NA|NA|TRBV4-1|TRBJ1-3
TGCGCCAGCAGCTTTCGAGGGAGTGACAACTCTGGAAACACCATATATTTT
CASSFRGSDNSGNTIYF
>TRBD1|many|TRBV2|TRBJ1-1
TGTGCCAGCAGCCTCTATGGGACAGCATCCAGTGAAGCTTTCTTT
CASSLYGTASSEAFF
>NA|few|TRBV4-1|TRBJ1-5
TGCGCCAGCAGCCAAGTATCGCCAAGGGATAGCAATCAGCCCCAGCATTTT
CASSQVSPRDSNQPQHF
>TRBD2|NA|TRBV12-3/TRBV12-4|TRBJ2-1
TGTGCCAGCACCCCGACTAGCCCCTACAATGAGCAGTTCTTC
CASTPTSPYNEQFF
>NA|many|TRBV12-3/TRBV12-4|TRBJ2-1
TGTGCCAGCAGTTTTGGGGGGGCCCTCTACAATGAGCAGTTCTTC
CASSFGGALYNEQFF
>NA|many|TRBV12-3/TRBV12-4|TRBJ1-1
TGTGCCAGCAGCCGCGGAGACACTGAAGCTTTCTTT
CASSRGDTEAFF
>NA|NA|TRBV10-3|TRBJ2-5
TGTGCCATCAGTGAATTCCCGGAGAGGGGGGGGGAGACCCAGTACTTC
CAISEFPERGGETQYF
>TRBD1|NA|TRBV20-1|TRBJ1-2
TGCAGTGGGGCGGTCCTGGGACAGGGCGGCTACACCTTC
CSGAVLGQGGYTF
>NA|once|TRBV28|TRBJ2-7
TGTGCCAGCCGGGACTTGGGCTACCGAACAACCTACGAGCAGTACTTC
CASRDLGYRTTYEQYF
>TRBD1|NA|TRBV20-1|TRBJ2-7
TGCAGTGCTAGAGTTTTGGACAGGGCTTCCTACGAGCAGTACTTC
CSARVLDRASYEQYF
>NA|NA|TRBV9|TRBJ2-7
TGTGCCAGCAGCGTAGTCGAGGACAGCTCCTACGAGCAGTACTTC
CASSVVEDSSYEQYF
>NA|once|TRBV6-1|TRBJ1-1
TGTGCCAGCAGTAAAAACAGGGTTCTGGGGGCTTTCTTT
CASSKNRVLGAFF
>NA|NA|TRBV11-2|TRBJ1-3
TGTGCCAGCAGCTATTCGGACATCAGCTCTGGAAACACCATATATTTT
CASSYSDISSGNTIYF
>TRBD1|once|TRBV27|TRBJ2-1
TGTGCCAGCAGTTGGGGGACAGGATCCTACAATGAGCAGTTCTTC
CASSWGTGSYNEQFF
>NA|many|TRBV12-3/TRBV12-4|TRBJ1-1
TGTGCCAGCAGCACAGGGTCTGACACTGAAGCTTTCTTT
CASSTGSDTEAFF
>TRBD1|NA|TRBV20-1|TRBJ1-6
TGCAGTGCTAGTGGACCAATGGGACAGAATAATTCACCCCTCCACTTT
CSASGPMGQNNSPLHF
>NA|few|TRBV20-1|TRBJ1-1
TGCAGTGCAACAAGGGGGGAGACCACTGAAGCTTTCTTT
CSATRGETTEAFF